The rows below give T cell receptor beta chains drawn from one sample of a study of blood T cell repertoires in COVID-19. Generated by immunoSEQ multiplex PCR, the TCRdb table keeps only in-frame clones and is missing some. The table includes roughly 220,000 clones, roughly 83% detected once. The sample was PBMCs or T cells enriched from blood (not recorded which). The receptors shown here come from a woman aged 35 to 49 with acute COVID-19. CDR3s include the opening cysteine and the closing phenylalanine or tryptophan. The order of the fields is clone size, D gene, V gene, J gene, CDR3 protein, CDR3 DNA. A D gene is named only where the DNA matches it firmly. For some rows the clone size is stated as once, few or many, or as a class when expanded; others skip it.

>-|TRBD1|TRBV2|TRBJ1-2
CASRTGGTYGYTF
TGTGCCAGCAGAACAGGGGGCACCTATGGCTACACCTTC
>-|TRBD1|TRBV5-1|TRBJ2-7
CASSRTGRSSYEQYF
TGCGCCAGCAGCCGGACAGGGCGTAGCTCCTACGAGCAGTACTTC
>-|-|TRBV24-1|TRBJ2-1
CAAGSYNEQFF
TGTGCCGCCGGGAGCTACAATGAGCAGTTCTTC
>-|TRBD2|TRBV15|TRBJ2-1
CATRGTSGRNEQFF
TGTGCCACCAGGGGGACTAGCGGGAGAAATGAGCAGTTCTTC
>-|-|TRBV19|TRBJ1-2
CASSLRTAFNGYTF
TGTGCCAGTAGTCTCCGGACAGCCTTTAATGGCTACACCTTC
>-|TRBD2|TRBV11-1|TRBJ2-7
CASSYGGGSYEQYF
TGTGCCAGCAGCTATGGGGGAGGGAGCTACGAGCAGTACTTC
>-|TRBD2|TRBV5-1|TRBJ2-5
CASSDGTSGRSETQYF
TGCGCCAGCAGCGATGGGACTAGCGGGAGATCGGAGACCCAGTACTTC
>-|TRBD1|TRBV7-2|TRBJ2-2
CASSYDRANTGELFF
TGTGCCAGCAGTTATGACAGGGCGAACACCGGGGAGCTGTTTTTT
>-|-|TRBV11-2|TRBJ1-1
CASSLRRGNTEAFF
TGTGCCAGCAGCCTTAGGAGGGGTAACACTGAAGCTTTCTTT
>-|TRBD1|TRBV5-1|TRBJ2-5
CASSPSRGRAETQYF
TGCGCCAGCAGCCCTTCCAGGGGGCGAGCAGAGACCCAGTACTTC
>few|-|TRBV21-1|TRBJ2-1
CASKCVRYAVTPHNEQFF
TGTGCCAGCAAATGTGTGAGGTATGCGGTGACTCCACACAATGAGCAGTTCTTC
>few|TRBD2|TRBV5-1|TRBJ2-1
CASSFLAGGNGEQFF
TGCGCCAGCAGCTTTCTAGCGGGGGGAAATGGTGAGCAGTTCTTC
>few|-|TRBV19|TRBJ2-1
CASRGVANEQFF
TGTGCCAGTAGGGGAGTGGCTAATGAGCAGTTCTTC
>-|-|TRBV19|TRBJ1-6
CASSIDRILRSPLHF
TGTGCCAGTAGTATAGATCGAATTCTCCGGTCACCCCTCCACTTT
>-|-|TRBV19|TRBJ2-5
CASSVGQAQETQYF
TGTGCCAGTAGTGTTGGCCAGGCCCAAGAGACCCAGTACTTC
>few|-|TRBV6-5|TRBJ1-2
CASSLAGKDYGYTF
TGTGCCAGCAGTCTCGCAGGGAAGGACTATGGCTACACCTTC
>-|TRBD1|TRBV7-8|TRBJ2-7
CASSQGTGPYEQYF
TGTGCCAGCAGCCAGGGGACAGGGCCCTACGAGCAGTACTTC
>-|-|TRBV28|TRBJ2-4
CASQSGSRVPKNIQYF
TGTGCCAGCCAAAGCGGCAGTCGGGTGCCCAAAAACATTCAGTACTTC
>few|TRBD1|TRBV7-3|TRBJ2-1
CASSPSTGSAYNEQFF
TGTGCCAGCAGCCCTTCGACAGGGTCGGCCTACAATGAGCAGTTCTTC
>-|-|TRBV12-2|TRBJ2-7
CASRLSGQGADYEQYF
TGTGCAAGTCGCTTATCAGGACAGGGGGCAGACTACGAGCAGTACTTC
>-|-|TRBV7-9|TRBJ1-1
CASRSGGPEAFF
TGTGCCAGCAGGTCCGGAGGGCCTGAAGCTTTCTTT
>-|TRBD1|TRBV6-5|TRBJ1-1
CASSQHFDRVEAFF
TGTGCCAGCAGCCAACACTTTGACAGGGTCGAAGCTTTCTTT
>-|-|TRBV7-3|TRBJ2-3
CASSLTGHPTDTQYF
TGTGCCAGCAGCTTAACGGGACACCCCACAGATACGCAGTATTTT
>few|TRBD1|TRBV18|TRBJ1-2
CASSPGQEVYTF
TGTGCCAGCTCGCCGGGACAGGAAGTCTACACCTTC
>few|TRBD1|TRBV18|TRBJ2-7
CASSPGTGGYEQYF
TGTGCCAGCTCACCTGGGACAGGGGGCTACGAGCAGTACTTC
>-|-|TRBV7-9|TRBJ1-2
CASSLEPRTALYGYTF
TGTGCCAGCAGCTTAGAGCCCCGGACAGCTTTATATGGCTACACCTTC
>-|TRBD1|TRBV27|TRBJ1-4
CASSPRPGQGSEKLFF
TGTGCCAGCAGTCCAAGACCGGGACAGGGATCTGAAAAACTGTTTTTT
>few|TRBD1|TRBV10-2|TRBJ1-3
CASTGQVPDTIYF
TGCGCCAGCACCGGACAGGTCCCGGACACCATATATTTT
>once|-|TRBV28|TRBJ1-5
CASSVIGSPQHF
TGTGCCAGCAGTGTAATCGGGTCGCCCCAGCATTTT
>-|-|TRBV9|TRBJ2-7
CASSVGGLSYEQYF
TGTGCCAGCAGCGTTGGCGGGCTCTCCTACGAGCAGTACTTC
>-|TRBD1|TRBV27|TRBJ2-7
CASSKTGTGYEQYF
TGTGCCAGCAGTAAAACCGGGACAGGGTACGAGCAGTACTTC
>-|-|TRBV28|TRBJ1-6
CASIRGNRYNSPLHF
TGTGCCAGCATTCGGGGGAACCGATATAATTCACCCCTCCACTTT
>-|-|TRBV27|TRBJ2-7
CASGGQRSYEQYF
TGTGCCAGCGGAGGACAGCGCTCCTACGAGCAGTACTTC
>-|-|TRBV18|TRBJ1-1
CASSPGPGGAFF
TGTGCCAGCTCACCAGGGCCCGGGGGAGCTTTCTTT
>-|-|TRBV7-2|TRBJ2-5
CASSLDALASFQYF
TGTGCCAGCAGCTTAGATGCTCTAGCGAGTTTCCAGTACTTC
>-|-|TRBV4-1|TRBJ1-1
CASSQDAYRKLNTEAFF
TGCGCCAGCAGCCAAGACGCCTACAGGAAATTGAACACTGAAGCTTTCTTT
>-|-|TRBV12-3/TRBV12-4|TRBJ2-1
CASSLYNEQFF
TGTGCCAGCAGCCTATACAATGAGCAGTTCTTC
>-|TRBD1|TRBV29-1|TRBJ1-1
CSLTGQGEAFF
TGCAGCCTTACCGGACAGGGGGAAGCTTTCTTT
>-|-|TRBV6-5|TRBJ2-5
CASSYSVRGETQYF
TGTGCCAGCAGTTACAGCGTCCGCGGTGAGACCCAGTACTTC
>few|-|TRBV14|TRBJ1-1
CASSSDPRLTLKLFF
TGTGCCAGCAGCTCCGACCCCAGACTCACACTGAAGCTTTTCTTT
>-|TRBD1|TRBV9|TRBJ2-5
CASSANRGLRETQYF
TGTGCCAGCAGCGCCAACAGGGGGCTGAGGGAGACCCAGTACTTC
>once|-|TRBV7-3|TRBJ2-1
CASSPGEVGNEQFF
TGTGCCAGCAGCCCGGGGGAGGTGGGCAATGAGCAGTTCTTC
>-|TRBD1|TRBV27|TRBJ2-7
CASSSQGSSYEQYF
TGTGCCAGCAGTTCACAGGGGTCCTCCTACGAGCAGTACTTC
>many|-|TRBV4-3|TRBJ2-2
CASSPRGAGTGELFF
TGCGCCAGCAGCCCTCGGGGGGCGGGCACCGGGGAGCTGTTTTTT
>-|TRBD1|TRBV4-2|TRBJ1-2
CASSQGPRGGQGASYTF
TGTGCCAGCAGCCAAGGGCCGCGGGGAGGGCAGGGGGCGAGCTACACCTTC
>-|TRBD1|TRBV9|TRBJ2-7
CASSVDGRGLYEQYF
TGTGCCAGCAGCGTAGACGGCAGGGGGCTCTACGAGCAGTACTTC
>-|-|TRBV6-5|TRBJ2-7
CASSYFRAGEQYF
TGTGCCAGCAGTTACTTCAGGGCGGGAGAGCAGTACTTC
>-|TRBD2|TRBV6-5|TRBJ2-3
CASSMGLANTDTQYF
TGTGCCAGCAGCATGGGACTAGCGAACACAGATACGCAGTATTTT
>-|TRBD1|TRBV28|TRBJ1-6
CASLRGTGASPLHF
TGTGCCAGCCTTCGGGGGACAGGGGCTTCACCCCTCCACTTT